This TCR beta chain was retrieved from a study of blood T cell repertoires in COVID-19. Generated by immunoSEQ multiplex PCR, the TCRdb table keeps only in-frame clones and is missing some. Of 110,000 or so clones listed, 81% are singletons. The germline gives CDR1 SGHDT, CDR2 YYEEEE. V trimming: 2 bases; J trimming: 6 bases; junction bases outside the gene matches: 2. This CDR3 comprises 14 residues. The sequenced material came from peripheral blood. The chain is built from TRBV5-6 and TRBJ1-5; 10 bases match TRBD1. This receptor was taken from an elderly man with acute or convalescent COVID-19. The CDR3 region is CASSFRDRGQPQHF. The CDR3 DNA sequence: TGTGCCAGCAGCTTCCGGGACAGGGGTCAGCCCCAGCATTTT.